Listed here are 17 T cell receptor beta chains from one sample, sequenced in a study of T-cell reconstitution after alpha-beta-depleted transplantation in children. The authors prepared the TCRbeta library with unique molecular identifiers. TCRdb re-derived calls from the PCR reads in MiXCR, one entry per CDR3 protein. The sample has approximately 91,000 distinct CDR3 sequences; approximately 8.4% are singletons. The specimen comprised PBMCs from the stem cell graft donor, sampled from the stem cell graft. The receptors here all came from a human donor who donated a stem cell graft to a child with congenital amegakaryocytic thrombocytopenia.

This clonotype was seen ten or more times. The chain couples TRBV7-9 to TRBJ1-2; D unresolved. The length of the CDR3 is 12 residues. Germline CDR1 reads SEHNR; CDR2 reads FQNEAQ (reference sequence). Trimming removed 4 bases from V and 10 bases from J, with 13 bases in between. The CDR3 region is CASSSIQGPYTF. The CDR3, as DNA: TGTGCCAGCAGCTCGATCCAAGGACCCTACACCTTC.

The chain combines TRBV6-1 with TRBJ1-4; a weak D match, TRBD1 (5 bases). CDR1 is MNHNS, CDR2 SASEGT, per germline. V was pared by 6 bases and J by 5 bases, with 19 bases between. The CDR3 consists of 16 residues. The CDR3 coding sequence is TGTGCCAGCAGCCTCAGTAGGGGAGCCTCAAATGAAAAACTGTTTTTT. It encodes CASSLSRGASNEKLFF.

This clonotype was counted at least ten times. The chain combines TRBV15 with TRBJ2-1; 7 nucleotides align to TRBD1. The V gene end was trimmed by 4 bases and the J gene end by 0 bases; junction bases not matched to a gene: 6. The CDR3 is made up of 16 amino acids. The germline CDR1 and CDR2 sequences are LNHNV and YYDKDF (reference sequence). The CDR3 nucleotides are TGTGCCACCAGCACGACAGGGTTAAGCTCCTACAATGAGCAGTTCTTC. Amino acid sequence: CATSTTGLSSYNEQFF.

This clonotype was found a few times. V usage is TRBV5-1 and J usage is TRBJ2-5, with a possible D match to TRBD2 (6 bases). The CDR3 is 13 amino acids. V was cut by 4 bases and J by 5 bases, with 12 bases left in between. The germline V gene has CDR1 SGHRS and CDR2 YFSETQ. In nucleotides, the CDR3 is TGCGCCAGCAGCGACGGGAGAGGGGAGACCCAGTACTTC. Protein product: CASSDGRGETQYF. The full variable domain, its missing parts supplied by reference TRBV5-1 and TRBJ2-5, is KAGVTQTPRYLIKTRGQQVTLSCSPISGHRSVSWYQQTPGQGLQFLFEYFSETQRNKGNFPGRFSGRQFSNSRSEMNVSTLELGDSALYLCASSDGRGETQYFGPGTRLLVL.

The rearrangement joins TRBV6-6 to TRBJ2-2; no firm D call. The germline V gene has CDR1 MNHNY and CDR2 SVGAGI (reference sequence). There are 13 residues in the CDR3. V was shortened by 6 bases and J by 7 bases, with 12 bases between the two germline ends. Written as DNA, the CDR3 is TGTGCCAGCAGCCTTCTGAGACACGGGGAGCTGTTTTTT. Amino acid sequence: CASSLLRHGELFF.

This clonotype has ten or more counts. CDR3 DNA: TGTGCCAGCAGCTTAGTTGGGGGTGGGGAGACCCAGTACTTC. Translation: CASSLVGGGETQYF. The V and J genes are TRBV7-2 and TRBJ2-5; the D call may be TRBD1 or TRBD2 (5 bases each). Trimming stripped 1 base from V and 5 bases from J, with 11 bases between. CDR3 length: 14 residues. Germline V gene sequence: CDR1 SGHTA, CDR2 FQGNSA. Filled out from reference TRBV7-2 and TRBJ2-5, the complete variable domain reads GAGVSQSPSNKVTEKGKDVELRCDPISGHTALYWYRQSLGQGLEFLIYFQGNSAPDKSGLPSDRFSAERTGGSVSTLTIQRTQQEDSAVYLCASSLVGGGETQYFGPGTRLLVL.

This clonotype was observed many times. The CDR3 here is CASSLDRVDGEAFF. CDR3 in DNA: TGTGCCAGCAGCTTAGACAGAGTGGATGGTGAAGCTTTCTTT. The chain recombines TRBV7-9 with TRBJ1-1; no clear D. The CDR3 length is 14 residues. The germline V gene has CDR1 SEHNR and CDR2 FQNEAQ (reference sequence). V lost 1 base and J 7 bases, leaving 13 bases between the germline ends.

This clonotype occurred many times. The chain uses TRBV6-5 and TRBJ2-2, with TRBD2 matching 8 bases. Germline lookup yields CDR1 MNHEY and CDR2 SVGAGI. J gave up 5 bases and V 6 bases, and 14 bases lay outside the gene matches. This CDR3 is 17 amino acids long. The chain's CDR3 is CASRAVRSGSRTGELFF. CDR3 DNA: TGTGCCAGCAGGGCCGTGAGGAGCGGGAGTCGGACCGGGGAGCTGTTTTTT.

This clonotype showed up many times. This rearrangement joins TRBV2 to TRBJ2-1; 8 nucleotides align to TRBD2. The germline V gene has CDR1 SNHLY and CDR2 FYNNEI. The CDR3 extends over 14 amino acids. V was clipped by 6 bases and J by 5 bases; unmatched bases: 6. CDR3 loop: CASSPTSGHNEQFF. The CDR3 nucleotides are TGTGCCAGCAGCCCAACTAGCGGCCACAATGAGCAGTTCTTC.

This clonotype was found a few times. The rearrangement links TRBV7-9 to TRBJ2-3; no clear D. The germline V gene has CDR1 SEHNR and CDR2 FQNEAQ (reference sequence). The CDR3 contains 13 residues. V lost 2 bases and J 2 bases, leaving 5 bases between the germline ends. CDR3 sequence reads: CASSLSLTDTQYF. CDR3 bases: TGTGCCAGCAGCTTATCCCTCACAGATACGCAGTATTTT.

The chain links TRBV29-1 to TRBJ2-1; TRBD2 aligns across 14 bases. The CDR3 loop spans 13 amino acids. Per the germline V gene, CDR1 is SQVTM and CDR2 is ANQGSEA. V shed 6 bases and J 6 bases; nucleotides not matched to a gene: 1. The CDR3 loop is CSVGTSGSNEQFF. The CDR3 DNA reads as TGCAGCGTCGGGACTAGCGGGAGCAATGAGCAGTTCTTC.

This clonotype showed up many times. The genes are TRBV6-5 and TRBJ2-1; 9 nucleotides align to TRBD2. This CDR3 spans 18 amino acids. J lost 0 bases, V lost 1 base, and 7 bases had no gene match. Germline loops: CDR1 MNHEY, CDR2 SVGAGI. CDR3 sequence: CASSYFPAGGYSYNEQFF. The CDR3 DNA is TGTGCCAGCAGTTACTTTCCCGCGGGAGGGTACTCCTACAATGAGCAGTTCTTC.

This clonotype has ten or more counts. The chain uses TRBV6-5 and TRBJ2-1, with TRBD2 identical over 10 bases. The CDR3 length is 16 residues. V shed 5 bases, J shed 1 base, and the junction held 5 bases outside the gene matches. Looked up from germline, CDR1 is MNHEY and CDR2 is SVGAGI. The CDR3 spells CASSNLAGVSYNEQFF. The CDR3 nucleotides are TGTGCCAGCAGTAACCTAGCGGGGGTTTCCTACAATGAGCAGTTCTTC.

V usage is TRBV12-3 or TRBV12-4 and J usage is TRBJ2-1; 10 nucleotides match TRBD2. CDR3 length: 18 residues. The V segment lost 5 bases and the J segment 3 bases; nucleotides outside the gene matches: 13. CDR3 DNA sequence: TGTGCCAGCAGTCCACTAGCGGGAACGCCCGGGGTCTACAATGAGCAGTTCTTC. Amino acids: CASSPLAGTPGVYNEQFF.

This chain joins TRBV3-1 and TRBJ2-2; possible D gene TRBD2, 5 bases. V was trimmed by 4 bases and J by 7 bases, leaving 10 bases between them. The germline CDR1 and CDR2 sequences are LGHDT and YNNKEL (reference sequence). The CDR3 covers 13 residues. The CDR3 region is CASSPNRGGELFF. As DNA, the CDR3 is TGTGCCAGCAGCCCAAATCGGGGCGGGGAGCTGTTTTTT.

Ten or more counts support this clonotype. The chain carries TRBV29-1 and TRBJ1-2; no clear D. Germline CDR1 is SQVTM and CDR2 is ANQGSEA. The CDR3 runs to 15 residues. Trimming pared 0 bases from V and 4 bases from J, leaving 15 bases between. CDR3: CSVEDLAWMGYGYTF. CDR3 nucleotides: TGCAGCGTTGAAGATCTGGCGTGGATGGGCTATGGCTACACCTTC.

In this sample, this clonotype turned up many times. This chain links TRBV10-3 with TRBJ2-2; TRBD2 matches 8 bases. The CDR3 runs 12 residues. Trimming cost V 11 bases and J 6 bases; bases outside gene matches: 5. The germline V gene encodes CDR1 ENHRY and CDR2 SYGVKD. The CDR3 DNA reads TGTGCCTCTGGGCGGGAGGCCGGGGAGCTGTTTTTT. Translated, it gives CASGREAGELFF.